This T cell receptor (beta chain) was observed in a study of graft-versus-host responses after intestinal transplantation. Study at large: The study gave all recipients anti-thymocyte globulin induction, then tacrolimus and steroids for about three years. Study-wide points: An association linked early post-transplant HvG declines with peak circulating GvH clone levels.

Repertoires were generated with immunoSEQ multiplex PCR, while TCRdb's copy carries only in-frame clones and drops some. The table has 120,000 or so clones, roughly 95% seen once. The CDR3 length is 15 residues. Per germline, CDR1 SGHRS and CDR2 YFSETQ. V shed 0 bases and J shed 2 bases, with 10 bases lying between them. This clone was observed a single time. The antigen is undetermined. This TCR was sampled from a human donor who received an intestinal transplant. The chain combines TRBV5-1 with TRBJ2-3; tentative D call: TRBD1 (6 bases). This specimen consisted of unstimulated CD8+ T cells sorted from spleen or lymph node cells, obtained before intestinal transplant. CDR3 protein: CASSLGQANTDTQYF. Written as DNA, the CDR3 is TGCGCCAGCAGCTTGGGACAGGCAAACACAGATACGCAGTATTTT.